The 17 T cell receptor beta chains in this list originate from one sample, sequenced in a study of blood T cell repertoires in COVID-19. Assay: immunoSEQ multiplex PCR; the TCRdb copy retains only in-frame clones and omits some. The sample comprises about 88,000 clones, roughly 91% of which are singletons, and over 6.5% rests with the top ten. The specimen sequenced was peripheral blood. The source is a man aged 18-30 years with COVID-19, enrolled during active disease.

This chain connects TRBV5-1 to TRBJ2-7, with TRBD1 matching 9 bases. V was pared by 4 bases and J by 6 bases, with 11 bases of the junction left unmatched. The CDR3 spans 15 residues. Germline V CDR1 and CDR2: SGHRS, YFSETQ. In DNA form, the CDR3 reads TGCGCCAGCAGCGTCACCGGGACAGGGAAGAGCGAGCAGTACTTC. Its translation is CASSVTGTGKSEQYF.

This clone showed up just once. The chain uses TRBV5-1 and TRBJ2-3; 12 nucleotides agree with TRBD2. The length of the CDR3 is 16 residues. Germline values: CDR1 SGHRS, CDR2 YFSETQ. Trimming cost V 4 bases and J 3 bases; bases outside gene matches: 6. The CDR3 here is CASSPGLAGITDTQYF. In nucleotides, the CDR3 is TGCGCCAGCAGCCCTGGACTAGCGGGAATAACAGATACGCAGTATTTT.

The chain uses TRBV9 and TRBJ2-3; 9 nucleotides line up with TRBD2. Germline trimming cut 0 bases from V and 0 bases from J; bases unmatched to any gene: 5. The CDR3 totals 17 residues. The germline CDR1 and CDR2 sequences are SGDLS and YYNGEE. The DNA for the CDR3 is TGTGCCAGCAGCGTAGAGGGTAGCGGGAGCAGCACAGATACGCAGTATTTT. Translation: CASSVEGSGSSTDTQYF.

This chain links TRBV29-1 with TRBJ1-1, with 7 bases that match TRBD1. The CDR3 totals 13 residues. Germline CDR1 and CDR2: SQVTM and ANQGSEA. V lost 7 bases to trimming and J lost 4 bases; unmatched junction nucleotides: 9. The CDR3 here is CSALLQGLTEAFF. Here the CDR3 DNA reads TGCAGCGCCTTATTACAGGGGCTCACTGAAGCTTTCTTT.

The chain links TRBV30 to TRBJ1-4, with D maybe TRBD1 (6 bases). CDR3 length equals 12 residues. Germline CDR1 GTSNPN, CDR2 SVGIG (reference sequence). Trimming shortened V by 7 bases and J by 3 bases, and 9 bases separated the two germline ends. Here the CDR3 DNA reads TGTGCCTTCGGACAGCCTAATGAAAAACTGTTTTTT. This gives the protein CAFGQPNEKLFF. Full variable domain (remainder filled in from reference TRBV30 and TRBJ1-4): SQTIHQWPATLVQPVGSPLSLECTVEGTSNPNLYWYRQAAGRGLQLLFYSVGIGQISSEVPQNLSASRPQDRQFILSSKKLLLSDSGFYLCAFGQPNEKLFFGSGTQLSVL.

This clone was detected only once. The chain uses TRBV5-5 and TRBJ2-1; 10 bases are a match to TRBD1. Germline CDR1 and CDR2: SGHKS and YYEKEE (reference sequence). The CDR3 consists of 18 residues. With V trimmed by 4 bases and J by 2 bases, 12 bases remained unmatched. The CDR3 region is CASSRRDRGGWAYNEQFF. The CDR3 nucleotides are TGTGCCAGCAGCCGGCGGGACAGGGGCGGATGGGCCTACAATGAGCAGTTCTTC.

The rearrangement joins TRBV25-1 to TRBJ2-7, with D perhaps TRBD1 (5 bases). Per germline, CDR1 MGHDK and CDR2 SYGVNS. CDR3 length: 15 residues. Trimming left V 0 bases short and J 5 bases short, with 14 bases between. CDR3 loop: CASSEYRGGAHEQYF. CDR3 bases: TGTGCCAGCAGTGAATATAGGGGTGGGGCGCACGAGCAGTACTTC.

V gene TRBV2 combines with J gene TRBJ2-2; no clear D. The CDR3 is 12 amino acids. The germline gives CDR1 SNHLY, CDR2 FYNNEI. V lost 5 bases and J lost 2, with 3 bases in between. Here the CDR3 reads CASSLNTGELFF. CDR3 DNA sequence: TGTGCCAGCAGTTTAAACACCGGGGAGCTGTTTTTT.

V gene TRBV10-2 combines with J gene TRBJ2-3, with 7 bases that match TRBD1. The CDR3 covers 15 residues. V lost 4 bases to trimming and J lost 2 bases; unmatched junction nucleotides: 6. Germline values: CDR1 WSHSY, CDR2 SAAADI. In DNA form, the CDR3 reads TGCGCCAGCAGTGCACAGGGGCTTACCACAGATACGCAGTATTTT. It yields the protein CASSAQGLTTDTQYF.

This clone was recorded only once. The chain combines TRBV6-5 with TRBJ1-3; TRBD1 matches 11 bases. Unmatched junction bases numbered 5, after V lost 5 bases and J lost 5 bases. The germline CDR1 and CDR2 sequences are MNHEY and SVGAGI. This CDR3 is built from 15 residues. The CDR3 DNA reads as TGTGCCAGCAGTATGACGGACAGGGGGCGAAACACCATATATTTT. Its translation: CASSMTDRGRNTIYF.

In regard to this clone: Other nucleotide sequences in the sample specify the same CDR3. The CDR3 region is CAISAGTSGSTDTQYF. The CDR3 DNA is TGTGCCATCAGTGCAGGGACTAGCGGGAGCACAGATACGCAGTATTTT. V is TRBV10-3 and J is TRBJ2-3, with 12 bases aligning to TRBD2. With V trimmed by 4 bases and J by 0 bases, 2 bases remained unmatched. The V gene's germline CDR1 is ENHRY and CDR2 SYGVKD. The length of the CDR3 is 16 residues.

This rearrangement joins TRBV9 to TRBJ2-7, with TRBD2 identical over 8 bases. This CDR3 spans 15 amino acids. V lost 0 bases and J lost 5; bases outside the gene matches: 7. Looked up from germline, CDR1 is SGDLS and CDR2 is YYNGEE. The CDR3 loop reads CASSVGGLAGDEQYF. The DNA of the CDR3 is TGTGCCAGCAGCGTAGGAGGACTAGCAGGCGACGAGCAGTACTTC.

V usage is TRBV24-1 and J usage is TRBJ1-5; D ambiguous. The CDR3 spans 16 residues. Germline V CDR1 and CDR2: KGHDR, SFDVKD. V lost 2 bases to trimming and J lost 6 bases, with 16 bases between them. CDR3 amino acids: CATSDWREGIFQPQHF. In DNA form, the CDR3 reads TGTGCCACCAGTGATTGGCGGGAGGGTATATTTCAGCCCCAGCATTTT.

The rearrangement uses TRBV7-2 and TRBJ1-5, with TRBD1 matching 11 bases. The CDR3 extends over 15 amino acids. With V trimmed by 5 bases and J by 6 bases, 6 bases remained unmatched. Germline values: CDR1 SGHTA, CDR2 FQGNSA. The CDR3 is CASSEDRGRRQPQHF. In nucleotides, the CDR3 is TGTGCCAGCAGCGAGGACAGGGGGCGTCGTCAGCCCCAGCATTTT.

V gene TRBV27 combines with J gene TRBJ1-5; D ambiguous. Germline values: CDR1 MNHEY, CDR2 SMNVEV (reference sequence). Deletions cut 3 bases from V and 3 bases from J, with 12 bases between. The length of the CDR3 is 15 residues. This CDR3 reads CASSFMYSSNQPQHF. The CDR3, as DNA: TGTGCCAGCAGTTTTATGTACAGTTCCAATCAGCCCCAGCATTTT.

CDR3 DNA: TGTGCCAGCGGCCAGGGTCACACCGGGGAGCTGTTTTTT. This gives the protein CASGQGHTGELFF. The chain uses TRBV2 and TRBJ2-2; D perhaps matches TRBD1 (5 bases). Germline loops: CDR1 SNHLY, CDR2 FYNNEI. Deletions cut 8 bases from V and 3 bases from J, with 10 bases between. The CDR3 length is 13 residues. Full variable domain (missing parts from reference TRBV2 and TRBJ2-2): EPEVTQTPSHQVTQMGQEVILRCVPISNHLYFYWYRQILGQKVEFLVSFYNNEISEKSEIFDDQFSVERPDGSNFTLKIRSTKLEDSAMYFCASGQGHTGELFFGEGSRLTVL.

This chain connects TRBV24-1 to TRBJ2-7; the D is unclear. The CDR3 runs to 13 residues. The germline gives CDR1 KGHDR, CDR2 SFDVKD. Deletions cut 4 bases from V and 3 bases from J, with 9 bases between. The DNA for the CDR3 is TGTGCCACCAGTGAACATAACAGCTACGAGCAGTACTTC. This gives the protein CATSEHNSYEQYF.